This T cell receptor (beta chain) was identified during a study of T cell responses to AZD1222 COVID-19 vaccine. On the study more broadly: Pooled samples include second doses given at about 4 or 12 weeks. Study-wide results and limits: Spike-wide coverage was observed for vaccine-associated CD4 TCRs, with dominant responses at 160-218 and 743-854. Donors were largely white British and mainly female; clonal diversity was possibly underestimated. Increased Spike-specific TCR breadth and depth were observed after two AZD1222 doses.

This CDR3 spans 14 amino acids. Trimming cost V 1 base and J 5 bases, with 8 bases left between them. Germline loops: CDR1 SGHVS, CDR2 FQNEAQ. About this clone itself: Its antigen is not identified.

TCRdb's table, derived via immunoSEQ multiplex PCR, lists solely in-frame clones and lacks some. The table lists 95,000 to 110,000 clones, around 91% of them singletons. The material was peripheral blood, obtained on day 0 of AZD1222 vaccination. V gene TRBV7-8 combines with J gene TRBJ1-4; a weak D match, TRBD1 (5 bases). This clonotype originated in an adult in good health. The CDR3 bases are TGTGCCAGCAGCTTAGGCAGGGCCAATGAAAAACTGTTTTTT. Its protein is CASSLGRANEKLFF. Based on the CDR3 plus reference TRBV7-8 and TRBJ1-4, the full variable domain is GAGVSQSPRYKVAKRGQDVALRCDPISGHVSLFWYQQALGQGPEFLTYFQNEAQLDKSGLPSDRFFAERPEGSVSTLKIQRTQQEDSAVYLCASSLGRANEKLFFGSGTQLSVL.